This T cell receptor beta chain originates from a study of T cell responses to AZD1222 COVID-19 vaccine (dated by TCRdb to about 2021). With respect to the entire study: Because spike-specific TCR depth and breadth did not differ between the two schedules, AZD1222 recipients who got a second dose at roughly 4 weeks were pooled with those who got a second dose at roughly 12 weeks. TCR sequencing was performed for fewer than 250 trial participants, of whom some 200 were given two doses of AZD1222 and around 25 were given two doses of MenACWY control vaccine. Trial participants were enrolled into age subgroups of 18-55, 56-69 and 70-plus years, which contained about 150, 28 and 57 TCR-sequenced participants, respectively. General conclusions and limits of the study: In the small 56-69-year group, the increase in depth fell short of significance, most likely because of low power. Reportedly, close to half of the unique spike-specific TCRs recognized epitopes lying outside the regions that are mutated in the B.1.351 and B.1.1.7 variants. After two AZD1222 doses, spike-specific TCR breadth and depth were significantly higher than at day 0 and than in MenACWY recipients. Because no day 14 peak-response samples were available, the repertoires could be characterized only after the peak T cell response. Most participants were white British and females outnumbered males, and the authors suggested that clonal diversity may have been underestimated. Conclusions about previously exposed vaccinees were limited because only six AZD1222 recipients were SARS-CoV-2 seropositive at baseline. CD4 TCRs associated with the vaccine covered the entire spike protein, and the dominant responses were in regions 160-218 and 743-854.

With respect to this clone: Which antigen it targets is not known. No much larger clonotype is one base removed from it; base qualities were not supplied.

The time point label, read with the paper, signifies: baseline before first vaccination. The vaccinee samples were drawn from two UK trials, COV001 and COV002, one of which was a single-blind randomized controlled phase 2/3 trial testing AZD1222 (ChAdOx1 nCoV-19) in healthy adults. Trial participant PBMC samples were collected at day 0 and day 28 after the second dose for TCRbeta chain sequencing. The CDR3 regions of human TCRbeta chains were analyzed by immunosequencing. The source study handled its data this way. TCRs in the repertoires were matched against a reference library of SARS-CoV-2-specific TCRs that had been generated with the MIRA antigen-specificity platform. Breadth was defined as the fraction of unique TCRs that were SARS-CoV-2-associated. Depth was defined as the fraction of total T cells that were SARS-CoV-2-associated. Using the MIRA data, each spike-specific TCR was assigned both to the spike region to which the TCR was reactive and to a CD4 or CD8 class. Log10-transformed breadth and depth values were compared by one-way ANOVA with Sidak's multiple comparisons tests. The clones in this table, taken by TCRdb from immuneACCESS, are in-frame only. Not every clone is retained; where verified, under half of the shortfall comes from an unresolved V gene, and the cause of the rest is unknown. D and trimming come from the DNA, and the V and J calls and clone size come from that table. This sample is represented by more than 110,000 clones; over 75% of them were singletons. Together, the top ten hold 8% of the sample.

Reading the germline V gene gives CDR1 SGHAT and CDR2 FQNNGV. The CDR3 holds 16 amino acids from the cysteine to the phenylalanine. Only the CDR3 portion is preserved as DNA: 48 bases, with reading frame beginning at the first base. Compared with germline, V lacks 5 bases and J lacks 7 bases; bases without a gene match: 12. The V and J segments used are TRBV11-2 and TRBJ1-2; TRBD1 aligns with 11 central bases. This TCR was recovered from an adult in good health. Sequencing used peripheral blood, obtained on day 0 of AZD1222 vaccination. The CDR3 is CASSTRDRGSLFGYTF. Read as DNA, the sequence is TGTGCCAGCAGCACCCGGGACAGGGGGAGTCTATTTGGCTACACCTTC.